This T cell receptor (beta chain) was identified in a study of beta chain features in type 1 diabetes. The table lists this clone with a few counts. Its antigen is still unknown. Study outcomes and limitations: Patients and controls would be equally affected if PCR favored shorter templates. All four CD4+ subsets from Type 1 diabetes patients carried moderately but significantly shorter TCRB CDR3s.

CDR1 is MDHEN and CDR2 is SYDVKM in the germline V gene. The CDR3 extends over 15 amino acids. With 4 bases clipped from V and 5 bases from J, the junction kept 5 bases outside the gene matches. The isolated RNA, all of it, was reverse transcribed, so expressed TCRB transcripts were what got sequenced. Here immunoSEQ multiplex PCR was the method, and the copy in TCRdb shows in-frame clones only, minus some. The sample yields fewer than 300,000 clones, approximately 11% seen once. Per donor, one heparinised blood draw averaged around 110 mL. CD45RO/CCR7/CD25/CD127/CD95/CD27 sorting isolated CD4+ naive, central memory, regulatory and stem cell-like memory cells. Purities in excess of 95% were seen in all sorted populations.

The sequence came from a man in his thirties or forties with type 1 diabetes. Sequencing was done on a sample of naive CD4+ T cells from blood. The chain combines TRBV28 with TRBJ1-2, with 12 bases identical to TRBD1. CDR3 nucleotide sequence: TGTGCCAGCAGTTGGGGGACAGGGGGCAATTATGGCTACACCTTC. It translates to CASSWGTGGNYGYTF.